The rows below give T cell receptor beta chains drawn from one sample of a study of blood T cell repertoires in COVID-19. Only in-frame clones appear in the TCRdb table, and some are missing; sequencing was by immunoSEQ multiplex PCR. Here the sample spans 240,000 or so clones, about 90% being singletons. Sequencing was carried out using PBMCs or T cells enriched from blood (not recorded which). These receptors were collected from a woman aged 40 to 50 with acute COVID-19. CDR3s include the opening cysteine and the closing phenylalanine or tryptophan. The order of the fields is clone size, CDR3 length, D gene, V gene, J gene, CDR3 protein, CDR3 DNA. The D gene is left open where the match is weak. Clone size is shown for a subset of rows, as once, few, many or a class of expanded clone.

-	14	TRBD2	TRBV3-1/TRBV3-2	TRBJ2-7	CASSQLAGADEQYF	TGTGCCAGCAGCCAACTAGCGGGAGCCGACGAGCAGTACTTC
-	13	-	TRBV11-2	TRBJ2-5	CASSLDFEAPQYF	TGTGCCAGCAGCTTAGATTTCGAGGCGCCCCAGTACTTC
-	13	-	TRBV11-2	TRBJ1-2	CASRPTGYTGYTF	TGTGCCAGCAGGCCTACAGGGTATACGGGCTACACCTTC
-	14	TRBD1	TRBV19	TRBJ1-5	CATNYGTDNQPQHF	TGTGCCACTAACTACGGGACAGACAATCAGCCCCAGCATTTT
-	13	-	TRBV27	TRBJ1-1	CASSPRHLPEAFF	TGTGCCAGCAGTCCCCGACATCTCCCTGAAGCTTTCTTT
-	16	TRBD2	TRBV19	TRBJ2-3	CASSTTSGGLTDTQYF	TGTGCCAGTAGTACGACTAGCGGGGGACTCACAGATACGCAGTATTTT
-	15	-	TRBV3-1/TRBV3-2	TRBJ2-6	CASSQSDSGANVLTF	TGTGCCAGCAGCCAAAGCGACTCTGGGGCCAACGTCCTGACTTTC
-	14	TRBD1	TRBV27	TRBJ1-1	CASSVRDRGSEAFF	TGTGCCAGCAGTGTCCGGGACAGGGGCTCTGAAGCTTTCTTT
once	16	TRBD2	TRBV11-2	TRBJ2-3	CASSLQTSGRLDTQYF	TGTGCCAGCAGCTTACAAACTAGCGGGAGACTAGATACGCAGTATTTT
-	13	-	TRBV6-5	TRBJ1-4	CASRPGGPSELFF	TGTGCCAGCCGCCCGGGGGGGCCCAGTGAACTGTTTTTT
-	15	TRBD2	TRBV27	TRBJ2-1	CASNVAGGSYNEQFF	TGTGCCAGCAACGTAGCGGGAGGCTCCTACAATGAGCAGTTCTTC
-	14	TRBD1	TRBV7-9	TRBJ2-7	CASSYGRDRGEQYF	TGTGCCAGCAGCTACGGCCGGGACAGGGGCGAGCAGTACTTC
-	15	TRBD1	TRBV27	TRBJ1-4	CASSQRTGGVEKLFF	TGTGCCAGCAGTCAAAGGACAGGGGGAGTTGAAAAACTGTTTTTT
-	18	TRBD2	TRBV7-9	TRBJ2-3	CASSLGLADFTSTDTQYF	TGTGCCAGCAGCTTAGGACTAGCGGATTTCACTAGCACAGATACGCAGTATTTT
few	15	TRBD2	TRBV15	TRBJ2-5	CATSREREGQETQYF	TGTGCCACCAGCAGAGAACGGGAGGGCCAAGAGACCCAGTACTTC
-	12	TRBD2	TRBV11-2	TRBJ2-1	CASSRTSNEQFF	TGTGCCAGCAGCCGGACTAGCAATGAGCAGTTCTTC
-	14	TRBD2	TRBV4-1	TRBJ2-1	CASSQFSGMHEQFF	TGCGCCAGCAGCCAGTTTAGCGGGATGCATGAGCAGTTCTTC
-	14	TRBD1	TRBV15	TRBJ1-2	CATSRPDRDGGYTF	TGTGCCACCAGCAGACCGGACAGGGATGGTGGCTACACCTTC
-	12	-	TRBV12-3/TRBV12-4	TRBJ1-6	CASTLDGSPLHF	TGTGCCAGCACTCTAGATGGTTCACCCCTCCACTTT
-	15	-	TRBV11-3	TRBJ2-6	CASSPSMAGANVLTF	TGTGCCAGCAGCCCCAGTATGGCTGGGGCCAACGTCCTGACTTTC
-	14	TRBD1	TRBV9	TRBJ2-7	CASSPRQGSYEQYF	TGTGCCAGCAGCCCCCGACAGGGCTCCTACGAGCAGTACTTC
-	18	TRBD1	TRBV12-5	TRBJ2-2	CASGNSGTGGAGTGELFF	TGTGCTAGTGGAAACTCCGGGACAGGGGGCGCAGGCACCGGGGAGCTGTTTTTT
-	14	-	TRBV18	TRBJ2-7	CASSPPAVTYEQYF	TGTGCCAGCTCACCACCGGCGGTAACCTACGAGCAGTACTTC
-	16	TRBD2	TRBV7-9	TRBJ2-1	CASSSLAGQRGNEQFF	TGTGCCAGCAGCTCCTTAGCGGGTCAGAGGGGCAATGAGCAGTTCTTC
-	13	-	TRBV2	TRBJ2-3	CASLGVPGDTQYF	TGTGCCAGCCTCGGGGTCCCCGGGGATACGCAGTATTTT
-	15	-	TRBV11-2	TRBJ2-3	CASSLAGEGTDTQYF	TGTGCCAGCAGCTTAGCGGGAGAGGGCACAGATACGCAGTATTTT
-	14	-	TRBV3-1/TRBV3-2	TRBJ1-2	CASSRRTVEEGYTF	TGTGCCAGCAGCCGCCGGACAGTCGAGGAGGGCTACACCTTC
once	15	TRBD2	TRBV18	TRBJ2-1	CASSRLAGPYNEQFF	TGTGCCAGCTCTAGACTAGCGGGACCCTACAATGAGCAGTTCTTC
once	14	TRBD1	TRBV27	TRBJ2-1	CASSSSSITGGEFF	TGTGCCAGCAGTTCGAGTTCTATCACAGGGGGTGAGTTCTTC
-	14	-	TRBV10-1	TRBJ2-5	CASSSSGARETQYF	TGCGCCAGCAGTTCGTCTGGGGCAAGAGAGACCCAGTACTTC
-	16	-	TRBV12-1	TRBJ2-3	CASSFPADRGKDTQYF	TGTGCCAGCAGCTTCCCCGCTGACAGGGGGAAAGATACGCAGTATTTT
few	15	-	TRBV2	TRBJ1-5	CASSEIQGSNQPQHF	TGTGCCAGCAGTGAAATCCAGGGGAGCAATCAGCCCCAGCATTTT
-	14	-	TRBV27	TRBJ1-6	CASKTRTEISPLHF	TGTGCCAGTAAAACCCGGACAGAGATTTCACCCCTCCACTTT
once	16	TRBD2	TRBV19	TRBJ2-2	CASSIRSGANTGELFF	TGTGCCAGTAGTATCCGTAGCGGGGCTAACACCGGGGAGCTGTTTTTT
-	15	TRBD1	TRBV11-3	TRBJ1-2	CASSKGGGYLYGYTF	TGTGCCAGCAGCAAAGGGGGCGGGTACCTCTATGGCTACACCTTC
-	15	TRBD2	TRBV5-1	TRBJ2-7	CASSGTSGREGEQYF	TGCGCCAGCAGCGGCACTAGCGGGAGGGAGGGGGAGCAGTACTTC
-	14	TRBD2	TRBV7-6	TRBJ2-7	CASSPGGSRYEQYF	TGTGCCAGCAGCCCGGGGGGGTCGCGGTACGAGCAGTACTTC
-	15	TRBD1	TRBV13	TRBJ1-4	CASSRGTGGVEKLFF	TGTGCCAGCAGCCGAGGGACAGGCGGCGTTGAAAAACTGTTTTTT
-	16	TRBD1	TRBV7-9	TRBJ1-1	CASSLEDREVNTEAFF	TGTGCCAGCAGCTTAGAGGACAGGGAGGTGAACACTGAAGCTTTCTTT
-	14	-	TRBV27	TRBJ1-2	CASSHSTANYGYTF	TGTGCCAGCAGTCACTCGACAGCTAACTATGGCTACACCTTC
few	15	-	TRBV5-4	TRBJ2-7	CASSSESGFHYEQYF	TGTGCCAGCAGCTCTGAAAGCGGGTTCCACTACGAGCAGTACTTC
-	12	-	TRBV3-1/TRBV3-2	TRBJ2-1	CASSLPDNEQFF	TGTGCCAGCAGCCTCCCGGACAATGAGCAGTTCTTC
-	12	TRBD1	TRBV7-9	TRBJ2-7	CASSATGVEQYF	TGTGCCAGCAGCGCAACAGGGGTCGAGCAGTACTTC
-	17	-	TRBV12-5	TRBJ1-5	CASGLVLGTLLNQPQHF	TGTGCTAGTGGTTTGGTGTTGGGGACATTATTAAATCAGCCCCAGCATTTT
-	16	-	TRBV4-1	TRBJ1-5	CASSFRAGGSNQPQHF	TGCGCCAGCAGCTTCCGGGCCGGGGGTAGCAATCAGCCCCAGCATTTT
-	14	-	TRBV12-5	TRBJ1-5	CASGLDRSNQPQHF	TGTGCTAGTGGTTTGGACAGGAGCAATCAGCCCCAGCATTTT
-	14	-	TRBV24-1	TRBJ2-2	CATSSLVGTGELFF	TGTGCCACCAGTTCACTAGTTGGCACCGGGGAGCTGTTTTTT
-	15	-	TRBV11-2	TRBJ2-7	CASSSLSLRPYEQYF	TGTGCCAGCAGCTCCCTCTCCCTTCGTCCCTACGAGCAGTACTTC